This record looks at one T cell receptor beta chain sequence and its context. The CDR3 length is 12 residues. V shed 0 bases and J shed 12 bases, with 13 bases lying between them. Germline-derived CDR1 and CDR2 are SGHRS and YFSETQ. Clones were read by immunoSEQ multiplex PCR, and TCRdb kept only the in-frame ones, dropping some. The sample lists more than 250,000 clones, just under 90% seen once, with over 5% in the top ten. This entry belongs to a study of blood T cell repertoires in COVID-19. The source of this sequence is a woman aged 45-59 years with COVID-19, enrolled during active disease. Sequenced material: peripheral blood. This chain joins TRBV5-1 and TRBJ2-7; perhaps TRBD1 as D (5 bases). DNA of the CDR3: TGCGCCAGCAGCTTGGACCAGGGCGACAGGTACTTC. It specifies CASSLDQGDRYF.